The 23 T cell receptor beta chains below were found in one sample sequenced in a study of cytotoxic CD8 clonotypes in ibrutinib-treated CLL. The data were produced by immunoSEQ multiplex PCR, yet TCRdb's version contains in-frame clones alone and is incomplete. The repertoire has approximately 130,000 clones, 80% to 85% of them found once; the top ten carry approximately 3.5%. Sequencing was performed on PBMCs, taken after 24 months of ibrutinib treatment. The receptors here all came from a human donor with chronic lymphocytic leukemia.

This chain joins TRBV6-5 and TRBJ2-7; a possible D gene is TRBD1 (7 bases). CDR1 is MNHEY and CDR2 is SVGAGI in the germline V gene. V was clipped by 7 bases and J by 1 base, with 17 bases between them. This CDR3 contains 15 residues. The chain's CDR3 is CASKKTGAGSYEQYF. The CDR3 DNA is TGTGCCAGCAAAAAAACAGGGGCGGGGTCCTACGAGCAGTACTTC.

This chain joins TRBV7-2 and TRBJ2-5; perhaps TRBD2 as D (6 bases). The CDR3 is 15 residues long. V was pared by 6 bases and J by 1 base, with 15 bases between. Germline V gene sequence: CDR1 SGHTA, CDR2 FQGNSA. CDR3 sequence: CASSFSAGSQETQYF. CDR3 DNA: TGTGCCAGCAGTTTTTCGGCGGGGAGCCAAGAGACCCAGTACTTC.

The chain has TRBV7-7 and TRBJ2-5; D ambiguous. Germline V CDR1 and CDR2: SSHAT, FNYEAQ (reference sequence). This CDR3 has 14 amino acids. Trimming stripped 5 bases from V and 2 bases from J, with 12 bases between. CDR3 region: CASSPPGRQETQYF. The CDR3 region has the DNA TGTGCCAGCAGCCCACCCGGACGTCAAGAGACCCAGTACTTC.

The chain uses TRBV5-8 and TRBJ2-3; D gene unclear. Trimming took 4 bases from V and 5 from J, leaving 11 bases between them. The CDR3 spans 13 residues. Germline values: CDR1 SGHTS, CDR2 YDEGEE. The CDR3 protein is CASSTVAVDTQYF. CDR3 nucleotide sequence: TGTGCCAGCAGCACGGTTGCGGTAGATACGCAGTATTTT.

The chain uses TRBV5-4 and TRBJ2-7; TRBD1 matches at 8 bases. The CDR3 length is 15 residues. Germline loops: CDR1 SGHNT, CDR2 YYREEE (reference sequence). The V and J ends lost 4 bases and 0 bases, in that order; junction bases with no gene match: 6. This chain's CDR3 is CASSTGGESSYEQYF. The CDR3 DNA follows: TGTGCCAGCAGCACAGGGGGTGAGAGCTCCTACGAGCAGTACTTC.

The chain couples TRBV2 to TRBJ1-1, with D unresolved. CDR1 and CDR2 (germline): SNHLY, FYNNEI. This CDR3 contains 14 residues. The V gene lost 5 bases and the J gene lost 3 bases, with 13 bases spanning the gap. The CDR3 region has the DNA TGTGCCAGCAGTCCCTGGGCAGAGGACACTGAAGCTTTCTTT. Protein product: CASSPWAEDTEAFF.

This sequence joins TRBV27 and TRBJ1-2; D ambiguous. The V gene's germline CDR1 is MNHEY and CDR2 SMNVEV (reference sequence). V dropped 10 bases and J dropped 3 bases, with 15 bases sitting between them. This CDR3 has 13 amino acids. DNA of the CDR3: TGTGCCACCCCCCATCAACGGGACTATGGCTACACCTTC. This codes for CATPHQRDYGYTF.

The chain employs TRBV5-4 and TRBJ1-2; D remains ambiguous. The CDR3 consists of 13 residues. Germline V CDR1 and CDR2: SGHNT, YYREEE (reference sequence). V lost 4 bases and J 5 bases, leaving 12 bases between the germline ends. CDR3 residues: CASSPDAGYGYTF. The CDR3 DNA sequence: TGTGCCAGCAGCCCCGACGCGGGGTATGGCTACACCTTC.

The rearrangement links TRBV5-1 to TRBJ2-7; 7 bases match TRBD1. CDR1 and CDR2 (germline): SGHRS, YFSETQ. Losses at the gene ends were 4 bases for V and 4 bases for J; bases not matched to a gene: 11. CDR3 size: 15 residues. The CDR3 loop is CASSPGTARGYEQYF. CDR3 bases: TGCGCCAGCAGCCCCGGGACAGCCCGAGGGTACGAGCAGTACTTC.

The chain combines TRBV7-2 with TRBJ1-4, with D unresolved. This CDR3 is 13 amino acids long. CDR1 SGHTA and CDR2 FQGNSA come from the germline V gene. V lost 1 base and J lost 5, with 5 bases in between. The CDR3 nucleotides read TGTGCCAGCAGCTTAGGGGCAAATGAAAAACTGTTTTTT. Translating it yields CASSLGANEKLFF.

V and J are TRBV7-2 and TRBJ1-1, with a tentative D call TRBD1 (6 bases). Trimming shortened V by 1 base and J by 0 bases, and 18 bases separated the two germline ends. Germline values: CDR1 SGHTA, CDR2 FQGNSA. CDR3 length: 18 amino acids. CDR3 coding DNA: TGTGCCAGCAGCTTAGTGCAGGGGACGGCAGACGTGAACACTGAAGCTTTCTTT. It specifies CASSLVQGTADVNTEAFF.

The chain has TRBV11-2 and TRBJ2-7; maybe TRBD1 (6 bases). Trimming cost V 5 bases and J 6 bases, with 17 bases left between them. CDR1 is SGHAT and CDR2 is FQNNGV in the germline V gene. The CDR3 consists of 14 residues. The CDR3 sequence: CASSPPDSVGEQYF. The CDR3 nucleotides are TGTGCCAGCAGCCCCCCGGACAGTGTGGGCGAGCAGTACTTC.

The CDR3 DNA reads TGTGCCAGCAGCGCGAGATCGGACAGGGCGAACACCGGGGAGCTGTTTTTT. This encodes CASSARSDRANTGELFF. The gene calls are TRBV9 and TRBJ2-2; the match to TRBD1 covers 8 bases. Germline CDR1 SGDLS, CDR2 YYNGEE. The CDR3 extends over 17 amino acids. The J segment lost 0 bases and the V segment lost 3 bases, leaving 7 bases of the junction unmatched.

The rearrangement uses TRBV5-6 and TRBJ1-1; D perhaps matches TRBD1 (6 bases). Germline CDR1 and CDR2: SGHDT and YYEEEE. V was cut by 2 bases and J by 1 base, with 12 bases left in between. This CDR3 region has 15 residues. Here the CDR3 DNA reads TGTGCCAGCAGCTTTTGGGGGCAGAGGAACACTGAAGCTTTCTTT. Amino acid sequence: CASSFWGQRNTEAFF.

The genes are TRBV5-6 and TRBJ1-5; 7 bases align to TRBD1. CDR1 is SGHDT, CDR2 YYEEEE, per germline. The CDR3 runs to 15 residues. The J segment lost 3 bases and the V segment lost 2 bases, leaving 5 bases of the junction unmatched. The CDR3 DNA follows: TGTGCCAGCAGCTTCACGACAGGGCTCAATCAGCCCCAGCATTTT. Its protein is CASSFTTGLNQPQHF.

The V gene is TRBV4-2, the J gene TRBJ2-7; D not resolved. The V and J ends lost 3 bases and 4 bases respectively, with 10 bases between them. CDR3 length: 13 amino acids. CDR1 is LGHNA, CDR2 YNFKEQ, per germline. The CDR3 region has the DNA TGTGCCAGCAGCCATGTACCCGATTACGAGCAGTACTTC. Its translation: CASSHVPDYEQYF.

The chain uses TRBV10-3 and TRBJ1-2; weak D call: TRBD1 (6 bases). CDR1 is ENHRY, CDR2 SYGVKD, per germline. Deletions cut 8 bases from V and 8 bases from J, with 12 bases between. CDR3 length: 11 residues. CDR3 sequence (DNA): TGTGCCATCGGACAGCTGGGCGGCTACACCTTC. It yields the protein CAIGQLGGYTF.

The gene calls are TRBV30 and TRBJ1-5; the D gene is possibly TRBD1 (5 bases). This CDR3 comprises 13 residues. Deletions cut 0 bases from V and 5 bases from J, with 8 bases between. CDR1 is GTSNPN, CDR2 SVGIG, per germline (reference sequence). CDR3 sequence: CAWSVQEDQPQHF. DNA for the CDR3: TGTGCCTGGAGTGTACAGGAGGATCAGCCCCAGCATTTT.

V and J are TRBV18 and TRBJ2-7; D perhaps matches TRBD1 (6 bases). The CDR3 totals 14 residues. Germline values: CDR1 KGHSH, CDR2 LQKENI. V lost 3 bases and J 2 bases, leaving 11 bases between the germline ends. CDR3 protein: CASSPVRDTYEQYF. The CDR3 DNA sequence: TGTGCCAGCTCACCGGTCAGGGACACCTACGAGCAGTACTTC. The full variable domain, rest sourced from reference TRBV18 and TRBJ2-7, is NAGVMQNPRHLVRRRGQEARLRCSPMKGHSHVYWYRQLPEEGLKFMVYLQKENIIDESGMPKERFSAEFPKEGPSILRIQQVVRGDSAAYFCASSPVRDTYEQYFGPGTRLTVT.

The genes are TRBV27 and TRBJ1-5; D remains unclear. CDR1 and CDR2 from the germline V gene are MNHEY and SMNVEV (reference sequence). Trimming took off 6 bases at V and 4 bases at J, with 7 bases between the two ends. CDR3 length equals 12 residues. CDR3 loop: CASRTTNQPQHF. For the CDR3, the DNA is TGTGCCAGCAGGACAACAAATCAGCCCCAGCATTTT.

The chain employs TRBV15 and TRBJ2-1; perhaps TRBD1 as D (6 bases). Germline-derived CDR1 and CDR2 are LNHNV and YYDKDF (reference sequence). Trimming removed 0 bases from V and 10 bases from J, with 13 bases in between. The CDR3 consists of 14 residues. The CDR3 loop is CATSRDGVGTEQFF. The CDR3 DNA reads as TGTGCCACCAGCAGAGACGGGGTAGGGACAGAGCAGTTCTTC.

The rearrangement joins TRBV5-1 to TRBJ1-2; D is uncertain. The CDR3 is 15 amino acids. With 0 bases removed from V and 4 bases from J, the gap between germline ends came to 13 bases. Germline V CDR1 and CDR2: SGHRS, YFSETQ. This CDR3 reads CASSLGNSEPYGYTF. CDR3 nucleotide sequence: TGCGCCAGCAGCTTGGGTAATTCGGAACCCTATGGCTACACCTTC.

The rearrangement links TRBV7-8 to TRBJ2-5; TRBD2 agrees at 13 bases. Germline V CDR1 and CDR2: SGHVS, FQNEAQ. There are 16 residues in the CDR3. V shed 5 bases and J 5 bases; nucleotides not matched to a gene: 8. The CDR3 loop is CASSLRLAGGGETQYF. The CDR3 DNA follows: TGTGCCAGCAGCCTCAGACTAGCGGGGGGCGGGGAGACCCAGTACTTC.